This T cell receptor (beta chain) was profiled in a study of glioma-infiltrating T cells after dendritic cell vaccination. Study-wide context: Three intradermal dendritic cell vaccine injections were given every two weeks.

Amplification used 60 V beta primers and 13 J beta primers. The data were produced by immunoSEQ multiplex PCR, yet TCRdb's version contains in-frame clones alone and is incomplete. This table has under 100,000 clones, about 85% appearing once. This CDR3 has 14 residues. The trim removed 4 bases at V and 6 bases at J, leaving 4 bases unmatched. Germline CDR1 and CDR2: WNHNN and SYGVQD (reference sequence). General study points: TCR clonality showed no direct relationship with survival.

This clone has just a few counts. What it binds is unknown. The clonotype was recovered from a human donor with glioblastoma. The chain has TRBV10-1 and TRBJ2-7, with 12 bases matching TRBD1. The source was blood, collected before dendritic cell vaccination. CDR3 DNA: TGCGCCAGCAGTGGTGGGACAGGGGGCATCGAGCAGTACTTC. Translation gives CASSGGTGGIEQYF.